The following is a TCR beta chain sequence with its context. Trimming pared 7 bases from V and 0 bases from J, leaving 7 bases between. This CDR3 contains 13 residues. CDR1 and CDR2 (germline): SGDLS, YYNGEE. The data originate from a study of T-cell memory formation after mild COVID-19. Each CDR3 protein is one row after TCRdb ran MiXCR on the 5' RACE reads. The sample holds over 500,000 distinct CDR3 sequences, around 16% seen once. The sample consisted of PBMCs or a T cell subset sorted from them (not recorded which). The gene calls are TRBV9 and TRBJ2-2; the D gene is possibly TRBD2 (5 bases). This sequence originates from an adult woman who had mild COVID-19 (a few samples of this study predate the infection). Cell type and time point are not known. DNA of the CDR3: TGTGCCAGCGGGAGCTCGAACACCGGGGAGCTGTTTTTT. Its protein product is CASGSSNTGELFF.